This is a list of T cell receptor beta chains from one sample in a study of blood T cell repertoires in COVID-19. TCRdb's copy holds only in-frame clones and misses some; the assay was immunoSEQ multiplex PCR. The sample has approximately 300,000 clones, 89% seen once. Specimen: PBMCs or T cells enriched from blood (not recorded which). Source of these receptors: a woman in her 30s who had recovered from COVID-19. Each CDR3 is given with its conserved first and last residue. D genes are given only for firm matches. Clone size is given for some rows only: seen once, a few or many times, or a class if the clone is expanded.

>TRBV19|TRBJ2-7|-|-
TGTGCCTCCTATTGCCCGGCGGACTACGAGCAGTACTTC
CASYCPADYEQYF
>TRBV7-9|TRBJ1-1|-|TRBD1
TGTGCCAGCAGCCCCTGGGACAGTCAGAACACTGAAGCTTTCTTT
CASSPWDSQNTEAFF
>TRBV9|TRBJ2-5|-|-
TGTGCCAGCAGCGTAAGGAGAGCTCAAGAGACCCAGTACTTC
CASSVRRAQETQYF
>TRBV6-5|TRBJ1-2|-|TRBD1
TGTGCCAGCAGTTCCACAGGGGACGTCAACTATGGCTACACCTTC
CASSSTGDVNYGYTF
>TRBV28|TRBJ1-2|once|TRBD1
TGTGCCAGCACCGGAGGGGGCGTGGATGGCTACACCTTC
CASTGGGVDGYTF
>TRBV28|TRBJ1-6|-|-
TGTGCCAGCAGCCCTGACGGGAGGGGTTCACCCCTCCACTTT
CASSPDGRGSPLHF
>TRBV3-1/TRBV3-2|TRBJ1-4|-|-
TGTGCCAGCAGCCCACAGGGAACTAATGAAAAACTGTTTTTT
CASSPQGTNEKLFF
>TRBV1|TRBJ1-4|-|-
TGCACCAGCAGCCAAGGATCAAAGCCGGGAGAAAAACTGTTTTTT
CTSSQGSKPGEKLFF
>TRBV5-5|TRBJ2-3|-|-
TGTGCCAGCAGCCGGGTAGGGAGGCCAGATACGCAGTATTTT
CASSRVGRPDTQYF
>TRBV28|TRBJ1-1|-|-
TGTGCCAGCAGTTTAATGCGGCACTTCAGCCGTAACACTGAAGCTTTCTTT
CASSLMRHFSRNTEAFF
>TRBV3-1/TRBV3-2|TRBJ2-1|-|TRBD2
TGTGCCAGCAGCCAGGGTCTAGCGGGAGGGTCCTACAATGAGCAGTTCTTC
CASSQGLAGGSYNEQFF
>TRBV18|TRBJ1-2|-|-
TGTGCCAGCTCACCGCCGGGGAACCCTTACTATGGCTACACCTTC
CASSPPGNPYYGYTF
>TRBV6-5|TRBJ2-1|-|-
TGTGCCAGCAGTTACGAGGGCAGCTCCTACAATGAGCAGTTCTTC
CASSYEGSSYNEQFF
>TRBV27|TRBJ2-1|-|-
TGTGCCAGCAGTCCTAGCATAGGGTCCTACAATGAGCAGTTCTTC
CASSPSIGSYNEQFF
>TRBV19|TRBJ2-5|once|TRBD2
TGTGCCAGTAGTGAATGGGGGGGGACGAAGCAAGAGACCCAGTACTTC
CASSEWGGTKQETQYF
>TRBV3-1/TRBV3-2|TRBJ2-5|-|TRBD2
TGTGCCAGCAGCCTTTATGGGCTAGCGGACCGAGGGGAGACCCAGTACTTC
CASSLYGLADRGETQYF
>TRBV9|TRBJ2-1|-|TRBD2
TGTGCCAGCAGCGCCCGACTAGCGGGAGGAGGTGGTGAGCAGTTCTTC
CASSARLAGGGGEQFF